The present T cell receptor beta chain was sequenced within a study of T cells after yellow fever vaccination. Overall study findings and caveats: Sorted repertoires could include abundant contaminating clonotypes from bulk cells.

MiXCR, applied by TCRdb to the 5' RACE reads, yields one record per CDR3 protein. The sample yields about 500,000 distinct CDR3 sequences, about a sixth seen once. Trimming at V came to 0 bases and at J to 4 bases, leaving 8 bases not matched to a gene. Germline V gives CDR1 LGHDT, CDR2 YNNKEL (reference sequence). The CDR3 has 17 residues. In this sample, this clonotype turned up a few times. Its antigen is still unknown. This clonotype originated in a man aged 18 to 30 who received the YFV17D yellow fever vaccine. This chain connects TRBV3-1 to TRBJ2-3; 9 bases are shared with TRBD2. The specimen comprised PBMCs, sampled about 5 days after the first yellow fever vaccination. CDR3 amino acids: CASSQDPPRGGADTQYF. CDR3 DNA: TGTGCCAGCAGCCAAGACCCCCCGCGGGGGGGCGCAGATACGCAGTATTTT.